The rows below give T cell receptor beta chains drawn from one sample of a study of T cells in Graves' hyperthyroidism and ophthalmopathy. TCRdb ran MiXCR on the multiplex PCR reads and lists one entry per CDR3 protein. The sample shows 700,000 or so distinct CDR3 sequences, about a sixth of them seen only once. The specimen sequenced was blood. Receptor source: a man between 18 and 35 years old with Graves' hyperthyroidism. The CDR3 runs from the conserved cysteine through the conserved F or W. A D gene is named only where the DNA matches it firmly. The listing skips clone size in some rows; elsewhere it reads once, few, many or a size class.

V	J	size	D	DNA	CDR3
TRBV20-1	TRBJ1-1	many	.	TGCAGTGCCCCCGACCAGGGAGGTTTTGGGAACACTGAAGCTTTCTTT	CSAPDQGGFGNTEAFF
TRBV27	TRBJ1-4	.	.	TGTGCCAGCAGTTCTTACAGGGAATCAACTAATGAAAAACTGTTTTTT	CASSSYRESTNEKLFF
TRBV18	TRBJ1-5	.	.	TGTGCCAGCCCACCAGGGATGGGCAATCAGCCCCAGCATTTT	CASPPGMGNQPQHF
TRBV20-1	TRBJ1-1	few	TRBD1	TGCAGTGCTAGAGATTGGGGACAGGGGGAGGTGGCTGAAGCTTTCTTT	CSARDWGQGEVAEAFF
TRBV10-3	TRBJ2-3	many	TRBD2	TGTGCCATCAGTGGGGCTAGCGGGAGGAATACGCAGTATTTT	CAISGASGRNTQYF
TRBV29-1	TRBJ2-3	many	.	TGCAGCGTTTCTACGACTCTGACAGATACGCAGTATTTT	CSVSTTLTDTQYF
TRBV29-1	TRBJ2-7	many	TRBD1	TGCAGCGTTCGCCTCCCCGGGACAGGGTGGTACGAGCAGTACTTC	CSVRLPGTGWYEQYF
TRBV28	TRBJ1-1	many	.	TGTGCCAGCAGTGAGAACACTGAAGCTTTCTTT	CASSENTEAFF
TRBV6-2/TRBV6-3	TRBJ2-7	many	.	TGTGCCAGCAGTTACTCCACAGCATCCCACGAGCAGTACTTC	CASSYSTASHEQYF
TRBV18	TRBJ2-5	.	.	TGTGCCAGCTCACCACAGGGGTCTCAAGAGACCCAGTACTTC	CASSPQGSQETQYF
TRBV24-1	TRBJ2-1	many	.	TGTGCCACCAGTGACCCAACGCGTCGCGATGAGCAGTTCTTC	CATSDPTRRDEQFF
TRBV7-2	TRBJ2-2	.	.	TGTGCCAGCAGCCTGGGACGTGGATTCACCGGGGAGCTGTTTTTT	CASSLGRGFTGELFF
TRBV12-3/TRBV12-4	TRBJ2-7	.	TRBD2	TGTGCCAGCAGCCACGGGACTAGCGGGGGCTACGAGCAGTACTTC	CASSHGTSGGYEQYF
TRBV11-1	TRBJ2-3	.	.	TGTGCCAGCAGCCAACGAGTAGCGGCAGATACGCAGTATTTT	CASSQRVAADTQYF
TRBV5-1	TRBJ1-2	.	.	TGCGCCAGCAGCTTGCAAGAGAGTGGCTACACCTTC	CASSLQESGYTF
TRBV18	TRBJ2-7	.	TRBD2	TGTGCCAGCTCACCCTTGACTAGCGGGACCGGCTACGAGCAGTACTTC	CASSPLTSGTGYEQYF
TRBV4-2	TRBJ2-7	.	.	TGTGCCAGCAGCCAGGGCCCGGAATTGGGTAGCGTCGGGTCCTACGAGCAGTACTTC	CASSQGPELGSVGSYEQYF
TRBV6-1	TRBJ2-3	many	TRBD2	TGTGCCAGCAGCAACAGACTAGCGGGAGTGGCTGATACGCAGTATTTT	CASSNRLAGVADTQYF
TRBV7-9	TRBJ1-1	few	TRBD1	TGTGCCAGCAGTCCACAGGGGCGCAGGCACACTGAAGCTTTCTTT	CASSPQGRRHTEAFF
TRBV18	TRBJ2-1	few	TRBD1	TGTGCCAGCTCAGCACAGGGGGCTGAGCAGTTCTTC	CASSAQGAEQFF
TRBV3-1	TRBJ1-1	many	.	TGTGCCAGCAGCCAAGTGATCGGCACTGAAGCTTTCTTT	CASSQVIGTEAFF
TRBV11-2	TRBJ2-3	many	TRBD2	TGTGCCAGCAGCTTGACTAGCGGGAGGGCCTCCGATACGCAGTATTTT	CASSLTSGRASDTQYF
TRBV6-5	TRBJ2-2	.	.	TGTGCCAGCAGTTACGAGGGGACGAACACCGGGGAGCTGTTTTTT	CASSYEGTNTGELFF
TRBV18	TRBJ1-5	many	.	TGTGCCAGCTCATACAATCAGCCCCAGCATTTT	CASSYNQPQHF
TRBV2	TRBJ1-5	.	TRBD1	TGTGCCAGCAAAGACAGGGGCCAGGATCAGCCCCAGCATTTT	CASKDRGQDQPQHF
TRBV12-3/TRBV12-4	TRBJ2-4	many	.	TGTGCCAGCACATTTGACGGTCTCCGGTCGGCCAAAAACATTCAGTACTTC	CASTFDGLRSAKNIQYF
TRBV5-5	TRBJ2-7	many	TRBD1	TGTGCCAGCAGCCCTGGGACAGGGGGAGCCTCCTACGAGCAGTACTTC	CASSPGTGGASYEQYF
TRBV7-2	TRBJ2-3	many	.	TGTGCCAGCTGCAGGGTGGAAGATACGCAGTATTTT	CASCRVEDTQYF
TRBV5-1	TRBJ2-1	.	TRBD1	TGCGCCAGCAGCTGGGGGACAGGGGGCGCGGTGGCCCCAGATGAGCAGTTCTTC	CASSWGTGGAVAPDEQFF
TRBV7-9	TRBJ2-7	many	.	TGTGCCAGCAGCGAGGCGGGACAACCCTCCTACGAGCAGTACTTC	CASSEAGQPSYEQYF
TRBV10-3	TRBJ1-1	few	.	TGTGCCATCAAGACAGAGGTCGACACTGAAGCTTTCTTT	CAIKTEVDTEAFF
TRBV7-6	TRBJ2-3	many	.	TGTGCCAGCAGCTTTGGTTCAGATACGCAGTATTTT	CASSFGSDTQYF
TRBV11-1	TRBJ1-5	once	.	TGTGCCAGCAGCTCCCAGCGAAATCAGCCCCAGCATTTT	CASSSQRNQPQHF
TRBV28	TRBJ2-3	many	.	TGTGCCAGCAGTCCCCTGGTGGGGGTGCTGGTCACAGATACGCAGTATTTT	CASSPLVGVLVTDTQYF
TRBV13	TRBJ1-5	many	.	TGTGCCAGCAGCTTAGGTGGGAAGCCCCAGCATTTT	CASSLGGKPQHF
TRBV11-2	TRBJ1-2	many	.	TGTGCCAGCAGCTCGTTGACGGCGTATGGCTACACCTTC	CASSSLTAYGYTF
TRBV12-3/TRBV12-4	TRBJ2-7	many	TRBD2	TGTGCCAGCAGGGGGACTAGCGGGAGCTACGAGCAGTACTTC	CASRGTSGSYEQYF
TRBV12-3/TRBV12-4	TRBJ2-2	many	TRBD1	TGTGCCAGCAGCTCCAGGGGGCGAGGCGGGGAGCTGTTTTTT	CASSSRGRGGELFF
TRBV5-1	TRBJ2-3	few	.	TGCGCCAGCAGCTGGATCGAAGGGGATACGCAGTATTTT	CASSWIEGDTQYF
TRBV5-1	TRBJ1-2	.	.	TGCGCCAGCAGTCAGGACTTCTATGGCTACACCTTC	CASSQDFYGYTF
TRBV13	TRBJ2-5	many	.	TGTGCCAGCAGCTTAGGCGGACGTAGAGAGACCCAGTACTTC	CASSLGGRRETQYF
TRBV12-3/TRBV12-4	TRBJ1-1	many	TRBD1	TGTGCCAGCAGTTGGGGACAGCAGAACACTGAAGCTTTCTTT	CASSWGQQNTEAFF
TRBV20-1	TRBJ1-2	few	.	TGCAGTGCTACTGCCCCCCCGCCGCGGGTAAACTATGGCTACACCTTC	CSATAPPPRVNYGYTF
TRBV12-3/TRBV12-4	TRBJ2-1	few	.	TGTGCCAGCAGTTTTGGCAGGGAACGGCACCACACTTCCAACAATGAGCAGTTCTTC	CASSFGRERHHTSNNEQFF
TRBV6-1	TRBJ1-2	many	.	TGTGCCAGCAGTTCCCACAGGGCCTCCCCCTATGGCTACACCTTC	CASSSHRASPYGYTF
TRBV2	TRBJ1-5	many	TRBD1	TGTGCCAGCAGTGGGGAACAGGGGTATCAGCCCCAGCATTTT	CASSGEQGYQPQHF
TRBV6-1	TRBJ2-5	.	TRBD2	TGTGCCAGCACCGACGCGGGAGTAGAGACCCAGTACTTC	CASTDAGVETQYF
TRBV5-1	TRBJ2-4	few	.	TGCGCCAGCAGCGCCCCGCGGGGCGCGGCCAAAAACATTCAGTACTTC	CASSAPRGAAKNIQYF
TRBV3-1	TRBJ2-1	few	TRBD2	TGTGCCAGCAGCCAGACACCCGGGACTAGCGGGAGCCGATCCTCCTACAATGAGCAGTTCTTC	CASSQTPGTSGSRSSYNEQFF
TRBV2	TRBJ2-7	many	.	TGTGCCAGCAGGGTACCCTACGAGCAGTACTTC	CASRVPYEQYF
TRBV10-2	TRBJ2-7	.	TRBD2	TGCGCCAGCAGTGAGTCCTGGGGGAGGGGATCCTACGAGCAGTACTTC	CASSESWGRGSYEQYF
TRBV12-3/TRBV12-4	TRBJ2-1	many	TRBD1	TGTGCCAGCAGGAGGACAGGGATGATCAATGAGCAGTTCTTC	CASRRTGMINEQFF
TRBV20-1	TRBJ2-1	many	TRBD2	TGCAGTGCTAGAGATAAGCGCGGGAGCTACAATGAGCAGTTCTTC	CSARDKRGSYNEQFF
TRBV6-1	TRBJ2-7	few	TRBD2	TGTGCCGTCCCGGGACTACTTTTCTACGAGCAGTACTTC	CAVPGLLFYEQYF
TRBV28	TRBJ2-3	many	TRBD2	TGTGCCAGCAGTTTACGTCTAGCGGGAGGAGATACGCAGTATTTT	CASSLRLAGGDTQYF
TRBV3-1	TRBJ1-2	many	TRBD1	TGTGCCAGCAGCCAAAGTGAAAGGGGGCCTCAGGGCTACACCTTC	CASSQSERGPQGYTF
TRBV9	TRBJ1-2	many	TRBD1	TGTGCCAGCAGCACCGGGACAGGGGGAGGTGGCTACACCTTC	CASSTGTGGGGYTF